This paragraph covers one T cell receptor (beta chain) sequence. Its specificity is unknown. The sample is drawn from a study of T cell responses to AZD1222 COVID-19 vaccine. Findings of the study overall: The sample set comprised mostly white British donors with more females, and clonal diversity was possibly underestimated. Spike-specific TCR repertoires showed rising breadth and depth after two AZD1222 doses. Of the AZD1222 recipients, only 5 to 7 were seropositive at baseline. Researchers took repertoire samples only after the peak T cell response had come.

The ends were cut back, 4 bases at V and 0 bases at J, with 7 bases in the middle. CDR1 is WSHSY and CDR2 is SAAADI in the germline V gene. CDR3 size: 14 residues. Profiled with immunoSEQ multiplex PCR; TCRdb holds only in-frame clones, not every one. The table shows 130,000 to 150,000 clones, with over 80% occurring only once. The rearrangement links TRBV10-2 to TRBJ1-5; D uncertain. Source: peripheral blood, taken on day 0 of MenACWY control vaccination. This TCR was sampled from an adult in good health. CDR3 nucleotides: TGCGCCAGCAGTGTTTCCACTAGCAATCAGCCCCAGCATTTT. Protein: CASSVSTSNQPQHF.